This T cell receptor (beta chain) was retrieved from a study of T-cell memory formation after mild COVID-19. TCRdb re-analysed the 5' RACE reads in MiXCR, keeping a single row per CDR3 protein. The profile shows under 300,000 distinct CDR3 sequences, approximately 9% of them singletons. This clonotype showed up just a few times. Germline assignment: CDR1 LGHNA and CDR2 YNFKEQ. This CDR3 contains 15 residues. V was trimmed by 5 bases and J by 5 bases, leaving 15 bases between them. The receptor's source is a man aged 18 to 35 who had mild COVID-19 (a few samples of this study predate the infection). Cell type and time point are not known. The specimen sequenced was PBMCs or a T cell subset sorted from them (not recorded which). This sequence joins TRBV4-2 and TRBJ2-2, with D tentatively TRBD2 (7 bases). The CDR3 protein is CASSARGAETGELFF. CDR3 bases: TGTGCCAGCAGCGCTCGGGGGGCGGAAACCGGGGAGCTGTTTTTT.